These 8 T cell receptor beta chains originate from one sample sequenced in a study of blood T cells in healthy people across ages (dated by TCRdb to the mid-2010s). The protocol used for the library was 5' RACE. The instrument given in TCRdb is Illumina HiSeq 2500. The second PCR ran for about 7 to 11 cycles and used a J-beta primer mix along with a sample-barcoded 5' primer. TCRdb reprocessed the public reads (quality trimming at Q25 with fastp, clone calling with MiXCR) and kept in-frame beta chains. One record per CDR3 amino acid sequence lists the most common genes and DNA. The sample table contains about 1.8 million distinct CDR3 sequences; only one count was recorded for around half of them. The top ten clonotypes cover around 2.1% of the sample. Input material: blood. The source of these receptors is a woman in her thirties or forties in good health.

The chain couples TRBV20-1 to TRBJ1-1; D not certain. Germline V CDR1 and CDR2: DFQATT, SNEGSKA (reference sequence). This CDR3 contains 10 residues. V lost 4 bases and J 4 bases, leaving 4 bases between the germline ends. The CDR3 sequence: CSAKVTEAFF. CDR3 DNA sequence: TGCAGTGCTAAAGTCACTGAAGCTTTCTTT.

The chain uses TRBV6-6 and TRBJ2-1, with 12 nucleotides matching TRBD2. The J segment lost 3 bases and the V segment lost 6 bases, leaving 9 bases of the junction unmatched. This CDR3 has 17 amino acids. Per germline, CDR1 MNHNY and CDR2 SVGAGI (reference sequence). DNA of the CDR3: TGTGCCAGCAGCAAGACTAGCGGGGGAACCCGCTACAATGAGCAGTTCTTC. This sequence encodes CASSKTSGGTRYNEQFF.

This clonotype was observed a few times. This chain connects TRBV7-9 to TRBJ1-2; D uncertain. Germline CDR1 SEHNR, CDR2 FQNEAQ (reference sequence). V was trimmed by 3 bases and J by 7 bases, leaving 15 bases between them. The CDR3 has 14 amino acids. CDR3 coding DNA: TGTGCCAGCAGCTTGGCGTTTCAGAGGAGTGGCTACACCTTC. Translating gives CASSLAFQRSGYTF.

The chain joins TRBV9 to TRBJ2-1; D is unclear. The V gene lost 0 bases and the J gene lost 5 bases, with 12 bases spanning the gap. The CDR3 spans 15 residues. CDR1 and CDR2 (germline): SGDLS, YYNGEE. The CDR3 coding sequence is TGTGCCAGCAGCGTAGCCCTAGTGGCAAACAATGAGCAGTTCTTC. Its protein product is CASSVALVANNEQFF.

In this sample, this clonotype turned up a few times. The V and J genes are TRBV28 and TRBJ1-2; D uncertain. The length of the CDR3 is 14 residues. Germline V lookup: CDR1 MDHEN, CDR2 SYDVKM. V lost 4 bases to trimming and J lost 4 bases, with 13 bases between them. CDR3 nucleotides: TGTGCCAGCAGTTCCTCCCCCGGCTCCTATGGCTACACCTTC. Its protein is CASSSSPGSYGYTF.

This clonotype was seen only a few times. The chain employs TRBV7-9 and TRBJ2-1; 9 bases are a match to TRBD2. The V segment lost 2 bases and the J segment 5 bases; nucleotides outside the gene matches: 4. The V gene's germline CDR1 is SEHNR and CDR2 FQNEAQ (reference sequence). The CDR3 loop spans 15 amino acids. CDR3 sequence: CASSLLGLAHNEQFF. Written as DNA, the CDR3 is TGTGCCAGCAGCTTATTGGGACTAGCTCACAATGAGCAGTTCTTC.

V is TRBV7-6 and J is TRBJ2-5; tentative D call: TRBD1 (6 bases). Germline-derived CDR1 and CDR2 are SGHVS and FNYEAQ. Deletions cut 4 bases from V and 5 bases from J, with 14 bases between. The length of the CDR3 is 14 residues. CDR3 bases: TGTGCCAGCAGCTCAACAGGGATTGCGGAGACCCAGTACTTC. Translation: CASSSTGIAETQYF.

This clonotype was observed many times. This chain links TRBV28 with TRBJ2-7, with D maybe TRBD1 (6 bases). The CDR3 spans 13 residues. CDR1 and CDR2 (germline): MDHEN, SYDVKM. The ends were cut back, 6 bases at V and 2 bases at J, with 11 bases in the middle. The CDR3 loop is CASSRQAPYEQYF. DNA of the CDR3: TGTGCCAGCAGCCGACAGGCCCCCTACGAGCAGTACTTC.